This is a list of T cell receptor beta chains from one sample in a study of beta chain features in type 1 diabetes. Measured with immunoSEQ multiplex PCR; TCRdb has only the in-frame clones, and not every one. The sample contains 850,000 to 900,000 clones, 17% of which appear only once. Sequenced sample: naive CD4+ T cells from blood. The receptor set was obtained from a woman between 18 and 29 years old in good health. Each CDR3 is given with its conserved first and last residue.

CASRARKAMGNQPQHF	TRBJ1-5	TRBV21-1
CASSRGPQSSGNTIYF	TRBJ1-3	TRBV4-1
CASATGPYEQYF	TRBJ2-7	TRBV6-6
CASSFGTSSDEQYF	TRBJ2-7	TRBV7-3
CASSVTSGRDTDTQYF	TRBJ2-3	TRBV7-3
CASSLAGGPDTQYF	TRBJ2-3	TRBV5-5
CASSSNSGSGELFF	TRBJ2-2	TRBV7-3
CASSPPSGTSNTGELFF	TRBJ2-2	TRBV4-2
CASSAWEETGELFF	TRBJ2-2	TRBV7-7
CASSLLAGNGELFF	TRBJ2-2	TRBV7-3
CASSYRVASEQYF	TRBJ2-7	TRBV6-6
CASSYGGETQYF	TRBJ2-5	TRBV6-5
CASSLTWRTGELFF	TRBJ2-2	TRBV27
CASSPGQGNYGYTF	TRBJ1-2	TRBV18
CASSPSGREGDEQYF	TRBJ2-7	TRBV4-3
CASSHGTKQYF	TRBJ2-7	TRBV14
CASSSKQGVHYGYTF	TRBJ1-2	TRBV5-4
CASSQASGLHYNEQFF	TRBJ2-1	TRBV4-2
CASSFLASGNTGELFF	TRBJ2-2	TRBV7-6
CASSIKGQGGYEQYF	TRBJ2-7	TRBV19
CAKGDREDEQYF	TRBJ2-7	TRBV2
CASSRARTGNTIYF	TRBJ1-3	TRBV7-9
CASSLWEGNSNQPQHF	TRBJ1-5	TRBV28
CASSQDRSRIGNTIYF	TRBJ1-3	TRBV4-2
CASSDLTKTYEQYF	TRBJ2-7	TRBV28
CASSPPVTNSPLHF	TRBJ1-6	TRBV7-9
CASSLWAGRTEAFF	TRBJ1-1	TRBV27
CASSLSPGQRSYEQYF	TRBJ2-7	TRBV5-1
CSVELAAQETQYF	TRBJ2-5	TRBV29-1
CASMRDVQETQYF	TRBJ2-5	TRBV6-1
CASSLGTSGITDTQYF	TRBJ2-3	TRBV5-1
CASSRYPGLAGTYNEQFF	TRBJ2-1	TRBV5-6
CASSLRIGGNTGELLF	TRBJ2-2	TRBV11-2
CASSGPGTESTDTQYF	TRBJ2-3	TRBV28
CASRRGAGNQPQHF	TRBJ1-5	TRBV27
CATNQSRAGLQYF	TRBJ2-5	TRBV15
CASSYIPPGELFF	TRBJ2-2	TRBV6-6
CASSRLYQETQYF	TRBJ2-5	TRBV18
CASSVELGTDTQYF	TRBJ2-3	TRBV9
CASSFSGRASYEQYF	TRBJ2-7	TRBV6-5
CASRPLGLNNEKLFF	TRBJ1-4	TRBV28
CASSFRGTGTRIPNEQFF	TRBJ2-1	TRBV27
CASSLGQPDQPQHF	TRBJ1-5	TRBV5-1
CASRGTRGPYEQYF	TRBJ2-7	TRBV6-5
CASGGLESTGELFF	TRBJ2-2	TRBV28
CASSLWERADTQYF	TRBJ2-3	TRBV5-1
CASSPHEKETQYF	TRBJ2-5	TRBV18
CASSSLRTGGRETQYF	TRBJ2-5	TRBV28
CASSGLAGDYNEQFF	TRBJ2-1	TRBV18
CARNQGVGGYTF	TRBJ1-2	TRBV2
CASSQDPNPTYGELFF	TRBJ2-2	TRBV4-3
CASSFYRYSYEQYF	TRBJ2-7	TRBV5-8
CASSSAGGSYNEQFF	TRBJ2-1	TRBV5-4
CATSRAPIGRLDRVEKLFF	TRBJ1-4	TRBV15
CASSSLGGHNTGELFF	TRBJ2-2	TRBV11-3